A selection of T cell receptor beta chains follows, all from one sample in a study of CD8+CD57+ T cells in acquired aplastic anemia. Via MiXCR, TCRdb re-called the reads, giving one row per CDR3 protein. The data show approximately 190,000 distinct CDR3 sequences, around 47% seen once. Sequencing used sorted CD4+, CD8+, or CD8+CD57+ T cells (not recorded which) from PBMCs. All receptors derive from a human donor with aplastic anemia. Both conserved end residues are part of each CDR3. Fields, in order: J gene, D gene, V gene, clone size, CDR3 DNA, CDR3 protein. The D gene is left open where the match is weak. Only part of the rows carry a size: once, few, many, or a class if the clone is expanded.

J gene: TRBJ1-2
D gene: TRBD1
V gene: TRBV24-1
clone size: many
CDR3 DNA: TGTGCCACCAGTGACCCGGGACAGGGAACAAATGGCTACACCTTC
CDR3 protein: CATSDPGQGTNGYTF

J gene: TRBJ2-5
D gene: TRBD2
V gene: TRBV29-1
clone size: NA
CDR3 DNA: TGCAGCGTTGTCGGGAGGGAGACCCAGTACTTC
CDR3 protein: CSVVGRETQYF

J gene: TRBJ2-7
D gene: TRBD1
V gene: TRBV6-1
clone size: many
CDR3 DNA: TGTGCCAGCAGTCCGGGACAGGGACGAACGTACTTC
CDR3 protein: CASSPGQGRTYF

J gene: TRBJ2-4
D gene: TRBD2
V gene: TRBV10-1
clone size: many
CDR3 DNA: TGCGCCAGCAGTGAGTTGGGACTAGCGGTGGCCAAAAACATTCAGTACTTC
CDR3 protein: CASSELGLAVAKNIQYF

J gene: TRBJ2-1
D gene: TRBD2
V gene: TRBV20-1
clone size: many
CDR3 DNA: TGCAGTGCTCATACCGGGACTAGCGGGATCAGCTCCTACAATGAGCAGTTCTTC
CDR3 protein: CSAHTGTSGISSYNEQFF

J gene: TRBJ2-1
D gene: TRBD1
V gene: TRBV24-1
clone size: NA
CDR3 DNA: TGTGCCACCAGTGACGGCCGGGACAGGGGGCGTGAGCAGTTCTTC
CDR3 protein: CATSDGRDRGREQFF

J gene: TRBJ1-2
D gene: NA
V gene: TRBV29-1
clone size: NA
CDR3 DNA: TGCAGCGTTGAGATCCTTAACTGTGGCTACACCTTC
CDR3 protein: CSVEILNCGYTF

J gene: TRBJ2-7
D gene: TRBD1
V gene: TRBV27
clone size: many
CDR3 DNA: TGTGCCAGCAGTACAGGACAGGGACACTACGAGCAGTACTTC
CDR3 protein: CASSTGQGHYEQYF

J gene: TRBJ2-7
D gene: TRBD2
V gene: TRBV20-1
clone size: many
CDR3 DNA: TGCAGTGCCAGAAGCGGGCGGGAGTACGAGCAGTACTTC
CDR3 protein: CSARSGREYEQYF

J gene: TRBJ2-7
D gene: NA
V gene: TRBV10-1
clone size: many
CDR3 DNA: TGCGCCAGCAGTGAGGGTCTGGGTGGCCTAAACTTC
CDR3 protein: CASSEGLGGLNF

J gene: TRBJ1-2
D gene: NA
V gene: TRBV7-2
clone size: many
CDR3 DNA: TGTGCCAGCAGGGAGGGGGGCCGCTATGGCTACACCTTC
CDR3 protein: CASREGGRYGYTF

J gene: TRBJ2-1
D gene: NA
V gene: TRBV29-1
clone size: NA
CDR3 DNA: TGCAGCGCCCTGTCCTACAATGAGCAGTTCTTC
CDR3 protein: CSALSYNEQFF

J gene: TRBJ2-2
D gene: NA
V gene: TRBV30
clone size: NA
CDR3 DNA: TGTGCCTGGAGTCAGACAAGGGAGTTAGCCGGGGAGCTGTTTTTT
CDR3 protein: CAWSQTRELAGELFF

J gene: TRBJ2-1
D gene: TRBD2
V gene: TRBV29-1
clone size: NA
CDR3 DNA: TGCAGCGTTGAGGAGCGGGAGGGTAGTAACAATGAGCAGTTCTTC
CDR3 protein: CSVEEREGSNNEQFF

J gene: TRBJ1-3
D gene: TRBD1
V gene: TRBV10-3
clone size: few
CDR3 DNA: TGTGCCACCCTGGGACAGGCGGGCGGTGGAAACACCATATATTTT
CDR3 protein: CATLGQAGGGNTIYF

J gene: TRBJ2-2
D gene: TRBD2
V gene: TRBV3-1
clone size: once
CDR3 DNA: TGTGCCAGCAGCCAAGATCTGGCTAGCGGATTCACCGGGGAGCTGTTTTTT
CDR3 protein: CASSQDLASGFTGELFF

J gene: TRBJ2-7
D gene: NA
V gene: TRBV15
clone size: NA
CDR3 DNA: TGTGCCACCAGCAGAGATATCAGGAGGGAGCAGTACTTC
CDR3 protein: CATSRDIRREQYF

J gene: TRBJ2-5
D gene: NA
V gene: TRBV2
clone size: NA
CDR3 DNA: TGTGCCAGCAGTGATGGGCAGACCCAGTACTTC
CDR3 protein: CASSDGQTQYF

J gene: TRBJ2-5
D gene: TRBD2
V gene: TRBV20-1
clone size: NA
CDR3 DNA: TGCAGTGCTGGGACTAGCGGGAGCGAGACCCAGTACTTC
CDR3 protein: CSAGTSGSETQYF

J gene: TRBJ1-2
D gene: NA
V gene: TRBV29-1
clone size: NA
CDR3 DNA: TGCAGCGTTGAATACTCAGGGTTGAACTATGGCTACACCTTC
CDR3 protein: CSVEYSGLNYGYTF

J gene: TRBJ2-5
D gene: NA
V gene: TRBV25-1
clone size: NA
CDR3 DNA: TGTGCCAGCAGTGAAATGCACGACTACCCCGGTGGAACCCAGTACTTC
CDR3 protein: CASSEMHDYPGGTQYF

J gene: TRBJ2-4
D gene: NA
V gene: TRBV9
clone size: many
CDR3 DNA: TGTGCCAGCAGCGTAAGCACAGCCAAAAACATTCAGTACTTC
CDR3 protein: CASSVSTAKNIQYF

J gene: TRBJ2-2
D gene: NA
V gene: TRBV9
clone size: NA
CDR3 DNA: TGTGCCAGCGGATTTGGTGAGGAGCTGTTCTTT
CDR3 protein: CASGFGEELFF

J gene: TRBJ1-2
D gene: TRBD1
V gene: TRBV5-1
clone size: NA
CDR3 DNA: TGCGCCAGCAGCTGGGGACAGGGGTATGGCTACACCTTC
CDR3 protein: CASSWGQGYGYTF

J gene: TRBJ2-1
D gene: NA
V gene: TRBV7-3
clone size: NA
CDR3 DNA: TGTGCCAGCAGCTTAGGATATCCAAATGAGCAGTTCTTC
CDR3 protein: CASSLGYPNEQFF

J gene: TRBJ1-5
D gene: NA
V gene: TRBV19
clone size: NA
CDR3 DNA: TGTGCCAGTAGTAGCCCTCGGCGGGAGCGTCAGCCCCAGCATTTT
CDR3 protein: CASSSPRRERQPQHF

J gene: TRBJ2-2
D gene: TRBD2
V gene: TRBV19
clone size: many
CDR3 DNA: TGTGCCGTTGGATTAGCGGGAGGGGGCGTCGGGGAGCTGTTTTTT
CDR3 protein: CAVGLAGGGVGELFF

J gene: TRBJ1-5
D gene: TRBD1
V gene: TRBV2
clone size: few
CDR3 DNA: TGTGCCAGCAGTGTGGGACAGGACAGAAATCAGCCCCAGCATTTT
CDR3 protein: CASSVGQDRNQPQHF

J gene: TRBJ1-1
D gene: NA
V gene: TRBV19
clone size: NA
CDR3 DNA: TGTGCCAGTAGCCGGTTGGACAGTCTGAACACTGAAGCTTTCTTT
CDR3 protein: CASSRLDSLNTEAFF

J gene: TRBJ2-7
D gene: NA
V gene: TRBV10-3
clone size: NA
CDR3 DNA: TGTGCCAGCGACAAGGTTAGGCGGGATAAAATCCACGAGCAGTACTTC
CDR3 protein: CASDKVRRDKIHEQYF

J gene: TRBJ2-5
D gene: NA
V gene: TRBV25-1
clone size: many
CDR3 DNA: TGTGCCAGCAGTGACGATAGAAGGGAGACCCAGTACTTC
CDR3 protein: CASSDDRRETQYF

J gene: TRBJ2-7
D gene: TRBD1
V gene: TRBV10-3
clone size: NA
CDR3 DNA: TGTGCCAGCAGGGACAGGGCCTACGAGCAGTACTTC
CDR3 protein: CASRDRAYEQYF

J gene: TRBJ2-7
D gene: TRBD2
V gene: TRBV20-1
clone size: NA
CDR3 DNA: TGCAGTGCTAGAGAGCGGGAGTACGAGCAGTACTTC
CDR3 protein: CSAREREYEQYF

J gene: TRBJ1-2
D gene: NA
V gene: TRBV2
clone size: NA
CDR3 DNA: TGTGCCAGCACTTCGGACGGGGGCTATGGCTACACCTTC
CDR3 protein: CASTSDGGYGYTF

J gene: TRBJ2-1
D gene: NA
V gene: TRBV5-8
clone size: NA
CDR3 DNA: TGTGCCAGCAGCTACCAGGGGACGAACAATGAGCAGTTCTTC
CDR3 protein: CASSYQGTNNEQFF

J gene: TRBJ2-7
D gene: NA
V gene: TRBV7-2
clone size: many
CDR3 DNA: TGTGCCAGCAGCTTAGGGCCGAGGGGAGAGCAGTACTTC
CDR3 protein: CASSLGPRGEQYF

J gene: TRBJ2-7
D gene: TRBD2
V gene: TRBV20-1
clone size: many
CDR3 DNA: TGCAGTGTCGCTTTCCTTCGGACTAGCGTCTCCTACGAGCAGTACTTC
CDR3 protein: CSVAFLRTSVSYEQYF

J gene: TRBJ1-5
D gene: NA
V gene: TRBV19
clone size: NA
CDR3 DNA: TGTGCCAGTAGTTCATCCCAGGGTTGGCAGCCCCAGCATTTT
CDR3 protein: CASSSSQGWQPQHF

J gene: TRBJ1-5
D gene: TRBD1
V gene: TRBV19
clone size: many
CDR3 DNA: TGTGCCAGTGGGGACAGGGGAAGGCATCAGCCCCAGCATTTT
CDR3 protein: CASGDRGRHQPQHF

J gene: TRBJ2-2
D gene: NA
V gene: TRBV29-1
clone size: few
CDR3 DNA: TGCAGCGTAGTAACGACAGGACCCAACACCGGGGAGCTGTTTTTT
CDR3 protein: CSVVTTGPNTGELFF

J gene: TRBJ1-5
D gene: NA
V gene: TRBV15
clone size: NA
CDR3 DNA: TGTGCCACCAGCAGAGGAGTAGGCAATCAGCCCCAGCATTTT
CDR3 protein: CATSRGVGNQPQHF

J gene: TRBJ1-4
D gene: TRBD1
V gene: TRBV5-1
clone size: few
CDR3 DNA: TGCGCCAGCAGCTCCCGACAGGGCAGTTCTGGCCCGAATGAAAAACTGTTTTTT
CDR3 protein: CASSSRQGSSGPNEKLFF

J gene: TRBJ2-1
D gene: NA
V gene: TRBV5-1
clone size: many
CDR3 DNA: TGCGCCAGCAGCTTGACGGGGGGACATGCGCATGAGCAGTTCTTC
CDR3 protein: CASSLTGGHAHEQFF

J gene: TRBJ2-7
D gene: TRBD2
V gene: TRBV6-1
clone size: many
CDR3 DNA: TGTGCCAGCAGTCGACTAGCGGGAAAATACGAGCAGTACTTC
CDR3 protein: CASSRLAGKYEQYF

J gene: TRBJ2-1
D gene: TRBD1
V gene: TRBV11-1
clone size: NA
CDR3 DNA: TGTGCCAGCAGCTTATTTGTGGGACAGTGGAGAATCTCCTACAATGAGCAGTTCTTC
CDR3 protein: CASSLFVGQWRISYNEQFF

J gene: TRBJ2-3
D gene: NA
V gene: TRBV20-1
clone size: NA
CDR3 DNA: TGCAGTGCCAGGGGAGGGACAGATACGCAGTATTTT
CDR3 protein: CSARGGTDTQYF

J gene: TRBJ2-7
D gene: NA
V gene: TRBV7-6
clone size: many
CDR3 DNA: TGTGCCAGCAGCAAACAGCACCAGCTCCTGTACGAGCAGTACTTC
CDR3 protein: CASSKQHQLLYEQYF

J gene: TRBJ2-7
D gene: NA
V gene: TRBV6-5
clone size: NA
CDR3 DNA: TGTGCCAGCAGTTACGGGGTACAGTACTTC
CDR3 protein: CASSYGVQYF

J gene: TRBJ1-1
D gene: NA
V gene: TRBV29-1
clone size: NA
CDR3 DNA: TGCAGCGTTGGAGCTCTAGACGCTTTCTTT
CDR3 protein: CSVGALDAFF

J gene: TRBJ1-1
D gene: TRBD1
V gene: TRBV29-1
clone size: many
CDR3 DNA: TGCAGCGTCTGGACAGGGGGCAAAGCTTTCTTT
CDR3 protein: CSVWTGGKAFF

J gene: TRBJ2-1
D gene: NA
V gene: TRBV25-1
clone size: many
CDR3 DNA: TGTGCCTACGAACTAGGGGTCTTCGGGAATGAGCAGTTCTTC
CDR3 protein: CAYELGVFGNEQFF

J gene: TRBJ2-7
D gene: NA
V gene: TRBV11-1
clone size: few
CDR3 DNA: TGTGCCAGCAGCTCACACCCCAAGGTCTCGAGCTACGAGCAGTACTTC
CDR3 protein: CASSSHPKVSSYEQYF

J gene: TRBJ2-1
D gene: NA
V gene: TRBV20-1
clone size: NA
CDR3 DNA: TGCAGTGCTAGAGATAGGTTGACGGGAAATGAGCAGTTCTTC
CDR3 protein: CSARDRLTGNEQFF

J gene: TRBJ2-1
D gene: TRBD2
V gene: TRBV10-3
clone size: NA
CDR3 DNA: TGTGCCATCGGCCGGGGGGATGTTGAGCAGTTCTTC
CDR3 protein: CAIGRGDVEQFF

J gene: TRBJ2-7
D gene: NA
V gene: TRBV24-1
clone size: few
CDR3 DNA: TGTGCCACCAGTGAGGGCCTCCGTGACAGCCAGTACTTC
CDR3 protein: CATSEGLRDSQYF

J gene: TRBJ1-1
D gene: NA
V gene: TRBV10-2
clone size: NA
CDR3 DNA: TGCGCCAGCAGTGAGTTCGAAATGAACACTGAAGCTTTCTTT
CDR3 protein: CASSEFEMNTEAFF

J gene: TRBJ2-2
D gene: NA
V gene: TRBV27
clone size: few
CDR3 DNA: TGTGCCAGCAGTCCCTCAGGGTACACCGGGGAGCTGTTTTTT
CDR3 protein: CASSPSGYTGELFF

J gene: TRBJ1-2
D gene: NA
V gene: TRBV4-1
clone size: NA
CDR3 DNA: TGCGCCAGCAGCCAAGAGTCGGCAGGGGCGGGCTACACCTTC
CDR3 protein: CASSQESAGAGYTF

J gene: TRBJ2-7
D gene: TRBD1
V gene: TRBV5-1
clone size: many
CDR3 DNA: TGCGCCAGCAGCCTCGGACAGGGTGCCTACGAGCAGTACTTC
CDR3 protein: CASSLGQGAYEQYF

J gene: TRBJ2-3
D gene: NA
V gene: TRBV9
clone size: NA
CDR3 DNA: TGTGCCAGCAGCGCACTCTCAGGACGTAGGTTGGATACGCAGTATTTT
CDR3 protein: CASSALSGRRLDTQYF